These 4 T cell receptor beta chains share one sample of origin, sequenced in a study of human T cells and chemical hapten exposure listed by TCRdb under 2021. This sample's time point label indicates: pre-sensitization, week 0. The treatment or condition label for this specimen denotes: therapeutic diphenylcyclopropenone sensitization with weekly scalp DPC. Libraries came from RACE. Sequencing was performed on a NextSeq 500. Using fastp at Q25 and MiXCR, TCRdb reprocessed the public reads and kept productive beta chains. Every entry covers one CDR3 protein and lists the most common genes and DNA from its rows. The table for this sample lists over 300,000 distinct CDR3 sequences; roughly 5.3% of them were counted only once. The top ten clones comprise approximately 2.4% of the sample. Material: whole blood, obtained in connection with sensitization to the hapten diphenylcyclopropenone (DPC). These receptors were collected from a woman aged 50 to 60 with alopecia areata. Some clones in this sample may be carry-over from other donors' samples.

This clonotype was recorded many times. The V gene is TRBV5-1, the J gene TRBJ1-5; D is perhaps TRBD1 (5 bases). The V and J ends lost 0 bases and 1 base respectively, with 8 bases between them. The CDR3 runs to 15 residues. Germline CDR1 reads SGHRS; CDR2 reads YFSETQ. The CDR3 here is CASSLDQGSNQPQHF. The CDR3 bases are TGCGCCAGCAGCTTGGATCAGGGCAGCAATCAGCCCCAGCATTTT.

This clonotype was counted at least ten times. The chain combines TRBV12-3 or TRBV12-4 with TRBJ1-6, with a possible D match to TRBD1 (6 bases). V was cut by 6 bases and J by 5 bases, with 11 bases left in between. The length of the CDR3 is 14 residues. CDR3: CASRLGTNNSPLHF. CDR3 bases: TGTGCCAGCAGACTTGGGACAAATAATTCACCCCTCCACTTT.

This chain links TRBV15 with TRBJ2-1; TRBD2 is a possible D gene (5 bases). CDR1 is LNHNV, CDR2 YYDKDF, per germline (reference sequence). This CDR3 has 11 amino acids. Deletions cut 5 bases from V and 9 bases from J, with 8 bases between. The CDR3 DNA reads TGTGCCACCAGCCCCGGAGGTGAGCAGTTCTTC. Protein: CATSPGGEQFF.

In its sample, this clonotype was seen many times. The chain combines TRBV7-6 with TRBJ1-3; D remains unclear. The germline CDR1 and CDR2 sequences are SGHVS and FNYEAQ. There are 12 residues in the CDR3. Trimming took 1 base from V and 8 from J, leaving 6 bases between them. CDR3 sequence reads: CASSLVGDTIYF. The CDR3 region has the DNA TGTGCCAGCAGCTTAGTCGGGGACACCATATATTTT.